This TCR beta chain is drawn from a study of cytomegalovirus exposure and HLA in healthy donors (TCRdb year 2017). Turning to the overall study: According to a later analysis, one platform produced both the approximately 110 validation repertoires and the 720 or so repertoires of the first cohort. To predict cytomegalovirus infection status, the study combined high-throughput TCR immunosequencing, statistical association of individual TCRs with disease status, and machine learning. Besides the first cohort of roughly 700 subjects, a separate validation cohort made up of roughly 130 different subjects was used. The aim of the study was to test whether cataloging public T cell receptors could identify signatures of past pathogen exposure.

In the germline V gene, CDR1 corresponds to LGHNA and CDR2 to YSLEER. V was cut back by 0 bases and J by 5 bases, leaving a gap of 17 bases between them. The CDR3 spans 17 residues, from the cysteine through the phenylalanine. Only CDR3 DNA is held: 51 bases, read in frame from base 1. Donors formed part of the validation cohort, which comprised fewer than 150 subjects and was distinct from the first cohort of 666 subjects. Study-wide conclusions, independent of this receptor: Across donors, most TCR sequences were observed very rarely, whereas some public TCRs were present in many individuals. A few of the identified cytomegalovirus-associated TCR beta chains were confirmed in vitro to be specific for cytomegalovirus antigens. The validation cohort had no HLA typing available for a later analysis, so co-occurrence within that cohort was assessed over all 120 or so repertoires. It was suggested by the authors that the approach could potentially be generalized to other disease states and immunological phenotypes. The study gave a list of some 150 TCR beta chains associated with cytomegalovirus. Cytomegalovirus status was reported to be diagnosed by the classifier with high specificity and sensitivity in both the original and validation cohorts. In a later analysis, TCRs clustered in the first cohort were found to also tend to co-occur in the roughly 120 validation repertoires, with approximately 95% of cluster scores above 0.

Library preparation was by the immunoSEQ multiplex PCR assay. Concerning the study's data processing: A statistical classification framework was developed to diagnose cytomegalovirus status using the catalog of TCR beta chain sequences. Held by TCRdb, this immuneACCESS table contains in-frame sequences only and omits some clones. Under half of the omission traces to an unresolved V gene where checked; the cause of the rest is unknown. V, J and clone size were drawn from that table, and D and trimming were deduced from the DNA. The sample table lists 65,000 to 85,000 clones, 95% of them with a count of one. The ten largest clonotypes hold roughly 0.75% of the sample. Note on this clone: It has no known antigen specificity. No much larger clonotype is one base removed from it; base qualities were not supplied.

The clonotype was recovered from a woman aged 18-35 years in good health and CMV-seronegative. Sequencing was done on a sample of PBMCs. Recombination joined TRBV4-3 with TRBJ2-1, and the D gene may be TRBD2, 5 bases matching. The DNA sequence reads TGCGCCAGCAGCCAAGACCCTTCTAGCCTGCCTGACAATGAGCAGTTCTTC. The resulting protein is CASSQDPSSLPDNEQFF.